This T cell receptor (beta chain) originates from a study of shared clonotypes between healthy human individuals. Regarding this clone: The target antigen is unknown.

Measured with immunoSEQ multiplex PCR; TCRdb has only the in-frame clones, and not every one. The sample has about 600,000 clones; more than 95% are singletons. CDR1 and CDR2 from the germline V gene are SGDLS and YYNGEE. This CDR3 region has 18 residues. The junction had 10 bases not matched to a gene; V was cut back by 1 base and J by 4 bases. The study, taken as a whole, reports: Naive CD4 clonotype sharing across a few donors was 5% to 6%. Estimated richness values were generally larger in naive subsets than in memory subsets.

The specimen was naive CD4+ T cells sorted from blood. Subset given: CD45RA+ positively selected. The V and J genes are TRBV9 and TRBJ2-2, with TRBD2 identical over 10 bases. This TCR was recovered from a woman aged 30 to 39 in good health. CDR3 sequence: CASSVWGLATEGTGELFF. The CDR3 DNA is TGTGCCAGCAGCGTATGGGGACTAGCGACCGAGGGCACCGGGGAGCTGTTTTTT. The entire variable domain, with the rest obtained from reference TRBV9 and TRBJ2-2, is as follows: DSGVTQTPKHLITATGQRVTLRCSPRSGDLSVYWYQQSLDQGLQFLIQYYNGEERAKGNILERFSAQQFPDLHSELNLSSLELGDSALYFCASSVWGLATEGTGELFFGEGSRLTVL.